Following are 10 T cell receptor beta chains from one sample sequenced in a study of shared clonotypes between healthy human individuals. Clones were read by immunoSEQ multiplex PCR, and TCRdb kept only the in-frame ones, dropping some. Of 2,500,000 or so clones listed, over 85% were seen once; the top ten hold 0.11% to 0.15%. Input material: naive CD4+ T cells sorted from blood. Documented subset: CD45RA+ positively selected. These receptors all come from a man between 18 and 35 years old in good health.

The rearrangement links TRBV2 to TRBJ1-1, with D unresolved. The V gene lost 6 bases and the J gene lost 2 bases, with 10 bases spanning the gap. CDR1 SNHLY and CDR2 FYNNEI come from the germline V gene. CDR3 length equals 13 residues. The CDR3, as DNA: TGTGCCAGCAGGGCTACCTACAACACTGAAGCTTTCTTT. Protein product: CASRATYNTEAFF. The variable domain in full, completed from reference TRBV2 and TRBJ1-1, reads EPEVTQTPSHQVTQMGQEVILRCVPISNHLYFYWYRQILGQKVEFLVSFYNNEISEKSEIFDDQFSVERPDGSNFTLKIRSTKLEDSAMYFCASRATYNTEAFFGQGTRLTVV.

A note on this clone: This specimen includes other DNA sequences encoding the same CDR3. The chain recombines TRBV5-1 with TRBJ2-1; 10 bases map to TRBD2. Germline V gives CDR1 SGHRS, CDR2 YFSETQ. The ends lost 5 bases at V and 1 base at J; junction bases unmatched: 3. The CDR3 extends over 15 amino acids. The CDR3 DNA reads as TGCGCCAGCAGTCCACTAGCGGGGTCCTACAATGAGCAGTTCTTC. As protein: CASSPLAGSYNEQFF.

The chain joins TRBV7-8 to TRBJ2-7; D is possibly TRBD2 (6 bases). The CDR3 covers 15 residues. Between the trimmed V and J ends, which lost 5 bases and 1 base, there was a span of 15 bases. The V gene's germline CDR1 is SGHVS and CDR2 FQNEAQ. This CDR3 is CASSVMGGTSYEQYF. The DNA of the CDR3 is TGTGCCAGCAGCGTAATGGGAGGAACTTCCTACGAGCAGTACTTC.

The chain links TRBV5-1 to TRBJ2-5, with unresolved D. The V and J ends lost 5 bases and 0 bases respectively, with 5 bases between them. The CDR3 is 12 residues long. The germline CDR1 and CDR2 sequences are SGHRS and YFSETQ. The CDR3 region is CASRIHQETQYF. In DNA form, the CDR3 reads TGCGCCAGCAGGATCCACCAAGAGACCCAGTACTTC.

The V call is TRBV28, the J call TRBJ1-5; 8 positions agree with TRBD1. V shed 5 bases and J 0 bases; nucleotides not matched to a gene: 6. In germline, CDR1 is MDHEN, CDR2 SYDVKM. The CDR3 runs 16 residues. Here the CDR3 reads CASSTPTGVSNQPQHF. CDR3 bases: TGTGCCAGCAGTACCCCGACAGGGGTTAGCAATCAGCCCCAGCATTTT. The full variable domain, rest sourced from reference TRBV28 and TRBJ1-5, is DVKVTQSSRYLVKRTGEKVFLECVQDMDHENMFWYRQDPGLGLRLIYFSYDVKMKEKGDIPEGYSVSREKKERFSLILESASTNQTSMYLCASSTPTGVSNQPQHFGDGTRLSIL.

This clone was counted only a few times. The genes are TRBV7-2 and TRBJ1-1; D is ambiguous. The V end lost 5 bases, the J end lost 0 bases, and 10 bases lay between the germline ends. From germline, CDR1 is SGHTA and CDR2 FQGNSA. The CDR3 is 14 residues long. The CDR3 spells CASSIRIMNTEAFF. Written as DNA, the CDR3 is TGTGCCAGCAGCATCAGGATTATGAACACTGAAGCTTTCTTT.

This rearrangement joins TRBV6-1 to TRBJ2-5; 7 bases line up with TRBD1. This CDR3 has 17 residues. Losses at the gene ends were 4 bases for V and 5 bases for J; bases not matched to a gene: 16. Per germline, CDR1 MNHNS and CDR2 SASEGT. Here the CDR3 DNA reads TGTGCCAGCAGTGCTTTCGTTACAGGGGTACGTCGGGAGACCCAGTACTTC. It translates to CASSAFVTGVRRETQYF.

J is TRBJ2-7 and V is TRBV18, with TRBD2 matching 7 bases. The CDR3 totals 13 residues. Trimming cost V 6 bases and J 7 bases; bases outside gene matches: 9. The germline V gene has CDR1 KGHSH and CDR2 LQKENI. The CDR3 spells CASSSGLVKEQYF. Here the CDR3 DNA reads TGTGCCAGCTCTTCCGGACTAGTAAAAGAGCAGTACTTC.

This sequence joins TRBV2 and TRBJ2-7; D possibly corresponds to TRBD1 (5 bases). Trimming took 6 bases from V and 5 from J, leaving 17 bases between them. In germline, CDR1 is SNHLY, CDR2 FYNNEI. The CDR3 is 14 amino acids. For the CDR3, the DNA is TGTGCCAGCAGGTTACTCGACAGCTTAAACGAGCAGTACTTC. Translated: CASRLLDSLNEQYF.

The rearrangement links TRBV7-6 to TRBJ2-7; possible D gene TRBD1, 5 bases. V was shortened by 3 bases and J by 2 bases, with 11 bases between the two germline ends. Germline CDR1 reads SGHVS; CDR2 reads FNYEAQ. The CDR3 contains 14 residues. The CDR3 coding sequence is TGTGCCAGCAGCTTTGACAGTCGGACCTACGAGCAGTACTTC. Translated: CASSFDSRTYEQYF. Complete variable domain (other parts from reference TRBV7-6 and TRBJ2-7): GAGVSQSPRYKVTKRGQDVALRCDPISGHVSLYWYRQALGQGPEFLTYFNYEAQQDKSGLPNDRFSAERPEGSISTLTIQRTEQRDSAMYRCASSFDSRTYEQYFGPGTRLTVT.